Shown below are 4 T cell receptor beta chains from a single sample sequenced in a study of T-cell memory formation after mild COVID-19. TCRdb independently ran MiXCR on the 5' RACE reads; one entry per CDR3 protein. The table includes fewer than 300,000 distinct CDR3 sequences, about a sixth detected once. Specimen: PBMCs or a T cell subset sorted from them (not recorded which). The receptors here all came from a man aged 18 to 29 who had mild COVID-19 (a few samples of this study predate the infection). Cell type and time point are not known.

This clonotype was picked up many times. This rearrangement joins TRBV5-1 to TRBJ1-2, with 7 nucleotides matching TRBD1. The CDR3 length is 14 residues. Trimming cost V 4 bases and J 6 bases; bases outside gene matches: 9. Germline CDR1 is SGHRS and CDR2 is YFSETQ. In DNA, the CDR3 is TGCGCCAGCAGCACAACAGGGGATTTAAATGGCTACACCTTC. Encoded protein: CASSTTGDLNGYTF.

The chain carries TRBV19 and TRBJ1-1, with unresolved D. V lost 7 bases and J 0 bases, leaving 9 bases between the germline ends. Germline-derived CDR1 and CDR2 are LNHDA and SQIVND (reference sequence). This CDR3 is built from 13 residues. DNA of the CDR3: TGTGCCAGTACGCTCAGAATGAACACTGAAGCTTTCTTT. Its protein product is CASTLRMNTEAFF.

There are a few counts of this clonotype. The J gene is TRBJ2-2, the V gene TRBV12-3 or TRBV12-4; TRBD1 is a possible D gene (5 bases). The length of the CDR3 is 15 residues. Deletions cut 3 bases from V and 4 bases from J, with 12 bases between. DNA for the CDR3: TGTGCCAGCAGTTTGGGCAGGGTTGGCACCGGGGAGCTGTTTTTT. Translation: CASSLGRVGTGELFF.

This clonotype has just a few counts. The V call is TRBV20-1, the J call TRBJ2-7; tentatively, D is TRBD1 (5 bases). The V end was cut by 0 bases, the J end by 6 bases, with 15 bases between. Germline-derived CDR1 and CDR2 are DFQATT and SNEGSKA (reference sequence). There are 14 residues in the CDR3. This CDR3 reads CSARDVNRLSEQYV. The CDR3 DNA reads as TGCAGTGCTAGAGATGTGAACAGGCTGAGCGAGCAGTACGTC.